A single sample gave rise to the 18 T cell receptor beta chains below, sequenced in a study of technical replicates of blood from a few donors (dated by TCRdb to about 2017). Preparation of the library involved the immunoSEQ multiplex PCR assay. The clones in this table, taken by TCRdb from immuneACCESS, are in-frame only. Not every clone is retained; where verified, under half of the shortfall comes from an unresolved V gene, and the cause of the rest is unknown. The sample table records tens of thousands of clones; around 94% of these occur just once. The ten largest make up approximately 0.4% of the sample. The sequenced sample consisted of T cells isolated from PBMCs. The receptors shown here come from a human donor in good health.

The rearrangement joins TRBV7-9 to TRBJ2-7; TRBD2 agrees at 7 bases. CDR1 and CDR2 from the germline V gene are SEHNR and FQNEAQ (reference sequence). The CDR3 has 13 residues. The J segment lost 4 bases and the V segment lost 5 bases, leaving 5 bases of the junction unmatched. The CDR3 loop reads CASSPPGGYEQYF. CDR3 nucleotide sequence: TGTGCCAGCAGCCCCCCGGGGGGATACGAGCAGTACTTC.

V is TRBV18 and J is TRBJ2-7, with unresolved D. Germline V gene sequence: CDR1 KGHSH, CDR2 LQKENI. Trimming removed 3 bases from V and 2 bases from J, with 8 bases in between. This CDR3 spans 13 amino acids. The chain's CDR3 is CASSPGTTYEQYF. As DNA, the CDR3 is TGTGCCAGCTCACCCGGCACTACCTACGAGCAGTACTTC.

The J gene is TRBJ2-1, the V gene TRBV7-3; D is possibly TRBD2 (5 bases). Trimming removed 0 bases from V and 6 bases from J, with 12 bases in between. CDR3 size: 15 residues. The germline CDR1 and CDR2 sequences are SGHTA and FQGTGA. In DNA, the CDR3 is TGTGCCAGCAGCTTAACAGCGGTGAAAAGCAATGAGCAGTTCTTC. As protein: CASSLTAVKSNEQFF.

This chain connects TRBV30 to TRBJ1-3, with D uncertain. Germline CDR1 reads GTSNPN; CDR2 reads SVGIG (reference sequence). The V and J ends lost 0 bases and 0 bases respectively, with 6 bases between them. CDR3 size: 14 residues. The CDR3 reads CAWSVLASGNTIYF. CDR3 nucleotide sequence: TGTGCCTGGAGTGTGTTAGCCTCTGGAAACACCATATATTTT.

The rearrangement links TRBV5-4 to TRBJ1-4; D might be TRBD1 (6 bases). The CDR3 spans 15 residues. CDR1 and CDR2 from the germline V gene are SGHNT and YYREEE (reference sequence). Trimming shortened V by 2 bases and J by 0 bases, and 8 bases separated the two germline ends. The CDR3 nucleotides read TGTGCCAGCAGCTTAGACAGGACAACTAATGAAAAACTGTTTTTT. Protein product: CASSLDRTTNEKLFF.

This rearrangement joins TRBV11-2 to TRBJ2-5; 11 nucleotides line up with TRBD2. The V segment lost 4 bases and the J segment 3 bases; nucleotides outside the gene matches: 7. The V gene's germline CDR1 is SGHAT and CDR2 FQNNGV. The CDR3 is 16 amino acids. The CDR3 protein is CASSSRLAGGEETQYF. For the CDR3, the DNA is TGTGCCAGCAGCTCGCGATTAGCGGGGGGGGAAGAGACCCAGTACTTC.

The chain's CDR3 is CASLQGSGVPDEQYF. CDR3 in DNA: TGTGCCAGCCTCCAGGGATCGGGGGTACCAGACGAGCAGTACTTC. The chain recombines TRBV21-1 with TRBJ2-7; the D call of TRBD2 is as the table states it, not checked on the DNA. TRBV21-1 is listed as a pseudogene. This CDR3 is built from 15 residues.

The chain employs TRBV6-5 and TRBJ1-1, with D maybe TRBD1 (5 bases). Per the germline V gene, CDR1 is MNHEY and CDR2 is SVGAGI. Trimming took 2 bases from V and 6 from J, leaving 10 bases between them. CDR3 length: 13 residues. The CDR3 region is CASSYAGRPEAFF. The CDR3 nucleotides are TGTGCCAGCAGTTACGCAGGGAGGCCTGAAGCTTTCTTT.

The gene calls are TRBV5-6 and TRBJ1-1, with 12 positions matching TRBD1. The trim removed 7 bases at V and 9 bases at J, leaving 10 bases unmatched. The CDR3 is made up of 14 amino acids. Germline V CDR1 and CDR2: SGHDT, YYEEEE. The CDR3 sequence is CASLGGTGGMKAFF. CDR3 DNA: TGTGCCAGCTTAGGTGGGACAGGGGGCATGAAAGCTTTCTTT.

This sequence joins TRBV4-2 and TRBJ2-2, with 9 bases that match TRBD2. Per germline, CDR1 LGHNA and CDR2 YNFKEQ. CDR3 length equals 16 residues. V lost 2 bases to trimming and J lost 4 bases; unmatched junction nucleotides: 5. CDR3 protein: CASSQSSSGATGELFF. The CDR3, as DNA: TGTGCCAGCAGCCAAAGTTCTAGCGGGGCCACCGGGGAGCTGTTTTTT.

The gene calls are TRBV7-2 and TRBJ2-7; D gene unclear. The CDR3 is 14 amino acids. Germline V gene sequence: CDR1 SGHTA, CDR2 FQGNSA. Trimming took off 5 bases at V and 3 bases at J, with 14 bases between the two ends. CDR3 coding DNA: TGTGCCAGCAGCGATTACGGGTTGTTCTACGAGCAGTACTTC. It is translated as CASSDYGLFYEQYF.

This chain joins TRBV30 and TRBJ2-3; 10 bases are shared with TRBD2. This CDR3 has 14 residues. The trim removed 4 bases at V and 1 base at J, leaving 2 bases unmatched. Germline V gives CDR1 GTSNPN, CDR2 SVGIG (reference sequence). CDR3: CAWIGTSGTDTQYF. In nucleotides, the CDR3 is TGTGCCTGGATCGGGACTAGCGGCACAGATACGCAGTATTTT.

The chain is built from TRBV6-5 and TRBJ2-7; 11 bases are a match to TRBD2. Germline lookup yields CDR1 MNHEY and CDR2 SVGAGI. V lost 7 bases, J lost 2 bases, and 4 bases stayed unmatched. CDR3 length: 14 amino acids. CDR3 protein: CASKGLAATYEQYF. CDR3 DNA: TGTGCCAGCAAGGGACTAGCGGCTACCTACGAGCAGTACTTC.

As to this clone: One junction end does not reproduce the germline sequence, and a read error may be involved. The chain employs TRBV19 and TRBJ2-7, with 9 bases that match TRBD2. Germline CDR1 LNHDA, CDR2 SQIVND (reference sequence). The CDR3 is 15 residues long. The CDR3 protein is CASRTVAGDSHEQYF. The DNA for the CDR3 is TGTGCCAGTAGGACCGTAGCGGGAGACTCCCACGAGCAGTACTTC.

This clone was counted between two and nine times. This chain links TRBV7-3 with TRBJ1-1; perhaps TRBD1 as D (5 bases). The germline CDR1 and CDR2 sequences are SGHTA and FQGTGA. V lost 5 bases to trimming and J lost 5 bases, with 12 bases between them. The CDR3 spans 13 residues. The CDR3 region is CASSIRPGTEAFF. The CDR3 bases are TGTGCCAGCAGCATCAGACCAGGGACTGAAGCTTTCTTT.

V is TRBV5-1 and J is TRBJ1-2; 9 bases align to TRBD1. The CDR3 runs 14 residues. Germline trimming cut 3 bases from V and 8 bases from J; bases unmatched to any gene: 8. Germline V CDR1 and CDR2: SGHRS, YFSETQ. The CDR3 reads CASSWGTGRSGYTF. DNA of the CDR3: TGCGCCAGCAGCTGGGGGACAGGGCGCTCCGGCTACACCTTC.

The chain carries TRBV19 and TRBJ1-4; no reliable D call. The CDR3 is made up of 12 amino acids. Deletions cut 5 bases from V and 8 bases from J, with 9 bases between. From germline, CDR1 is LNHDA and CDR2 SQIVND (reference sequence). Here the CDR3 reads CASSATEEKLFF. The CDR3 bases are TGTGCCAGTAGTGCTACTGAGGAAAAACTGTTTTTT. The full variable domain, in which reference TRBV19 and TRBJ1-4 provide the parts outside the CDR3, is DGGITQSPKYLFRKEGQNVTLSCEQNLNHDAMYWYRQDPGQGLRLIYYSQIVNDFQKGDIAEGYSVSREKKESFPLTVTSAQKNPTAFYLCASSATEEKLFFGSGTQLSVL.

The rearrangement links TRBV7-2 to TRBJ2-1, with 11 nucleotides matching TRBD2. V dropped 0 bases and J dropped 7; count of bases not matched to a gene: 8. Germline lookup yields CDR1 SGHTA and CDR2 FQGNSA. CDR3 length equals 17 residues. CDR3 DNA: TGTGCCAGCAGCTTAGCCCGCCTAGCGGGAGGTTGGAATGAGCAGTTCTTC. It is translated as CASSLARLAGGWNEQFF. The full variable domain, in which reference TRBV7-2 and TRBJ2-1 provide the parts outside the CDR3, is GAGVSQSPSNKVTEKGKDVELRCDPISGHTALYWYRQSLGQGLEFLIYFQGNSAPDKSGLPSDRFSAERTGGSVSTLTIQRTQQEDSAVYLCASSLARLAGGWNEQFFGPGTRLTVL.